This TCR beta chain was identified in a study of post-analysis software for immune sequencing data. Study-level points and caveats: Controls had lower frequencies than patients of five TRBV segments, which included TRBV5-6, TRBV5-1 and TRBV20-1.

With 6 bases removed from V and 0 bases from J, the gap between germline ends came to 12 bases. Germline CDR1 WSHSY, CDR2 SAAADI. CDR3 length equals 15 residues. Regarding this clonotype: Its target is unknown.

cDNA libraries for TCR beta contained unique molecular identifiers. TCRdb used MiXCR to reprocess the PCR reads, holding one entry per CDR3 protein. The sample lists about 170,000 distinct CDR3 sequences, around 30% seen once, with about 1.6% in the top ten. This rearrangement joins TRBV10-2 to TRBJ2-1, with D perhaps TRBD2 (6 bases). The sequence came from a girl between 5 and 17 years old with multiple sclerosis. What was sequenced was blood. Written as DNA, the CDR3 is TGCGCCAGCAGGAACGCGGGAACCTCCTACAATGAGCAGTTCTTC. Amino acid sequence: CASRNAGTSYNEQFF.